Presented here are 13 T cell receptor beta chains from one specimen sequenced in a study of blood T cell repertoires in COVID-19. Sequencing was performed with immunoSEQ multiplex PCR; in TCRdb, only in-frame clones are kept and a portion is missing. The sample lists some 130,000 clones; 78% were seen once. Sample: peripheral blood. The receptors come from a man in his 60s who had recovered from COVID-19.

The genes are TRBV7-9 and TRBJ2-1, with 11 nucleotides matching TRBD2. Germline loops: CDR1 SEHNR, CDR2 FQNEAQ (reference sequence). The CDR3 is made up of 16 amino acids. V was pared by 5 bases and J by 5 bases, with 8 bases of the junction left unmatched. In DNA, the CDR3 is TGTGCCAGCAGCCGTTTAGGACTAGCGGGCAACAATGAGCAGTTCTTC. Its translation: CASSRLGLAGNNEQFF. The full variable domain, completed using reference TRBV7-9 and TRBJ2-1, is DTGVSQNPRHKITKRGQNVTFRCDPISEHNRLYWYRQTLGQGPEFLTYFQNEAQLEKSRLLSDRFSAERPKGSFSTLEIQRTEQGDSAMYLCASSRLGLAGNNEQFFGPGTRLTVL.

The genes are TRBV28 and TRBJ1-1, with D tentatively TRBD1 (6 bases). CDR1 is MDHEN, CDR2 SYDVKM, per germline. V lost 4 bases to trimming and J lost 3 bases, with 15 bases between them. The length of the CDR3 is 15 residues. The CDR3: CASSSTRGLDTEAFF. Written as DNA, the CDR3 is TGTGCCAGCAGTTCCACCAGGGGTCTTGACACTGAAGCTTTCTTT. Filled out from reference TRBV28 and TRBJ1-1, the complete variable domain reads DVKVTQSSRYLVKRTGEKVFLECVQDMDHENMFWYRQDPGLGLRLIYFSYDVKMKEKGDIPEGYSVSREKKERFSLILESASTNQTSMYLCASSSTRGLDTEAFFGQGTRLTVV.

The V and J genes are TRBV5-8 and TRBJ2-6; TRBD1 matches 8 bases. Germline trimming cut 3 bases from V and 0 bases from J; bases unmatched to any gene: 5. The CDR3 sequence is 17 residues long. Germline CDR1 SGHTS, CDR2 YDEGEE. CDR3 residues: CASSWGQALSGANVLTF. The DNA for the CDR3 is TGTGCCAGCAGCTGGGGACAGGCCCTCTCTGGGGCCAACGTCCTGACTTTC.

V and J are TRBV6-5 and TRBJ2-1; 8 nucleotides align to TRBD2. Germline V gene data show CDR1 as MNHEY and CDR2 as SVGAGI. The trim removed 4 bases at V and 3 bases at J, leaving 8 bases unmatched. The CDR3 is made up of 16 amino acids. CDR3 nucleotides: TGTGCCAGCAGTTCCCTCAGCGGGAGAAGCTACAATGAGCAGTTCTTC. As protein: CASSSLSGRSYNEQFF.

V gene TRBV7-3 combines with J gene TRBJ2-7, with 12 positions matching TRBD2. V trimming: 5 bases; J trimming: 5 bases; junction bases outside the gene matches: 7. The CDR3 has 15 residues. The V gene's germline CDR1 is SGHTA and CDR2 FQGTGA. The CDR3 coding sequence is TGTGCCAGCAGCGCTACTAGCGGGGGGCCGGACGAGCAGTACTTC. Translation: CASSATSGGPDEQYF.

The rearrangement links TRBV5-1 to TRBJ2-5; D might be TRBD1 (6 bases). The CDR3 is 13 residues long. V was clipped by 5 bases and J by 2 bases, with 10 bases between them. Germline V lookup: CDR1 SGHRS, CDR2 YFSETQ. CDR3 nucleotide sequence: TGCGCCAGCAGTAGGGGGTCTCAAGAGACCCAGTACTTC. The encoded protein is CASSRGSQETQYF.

This clone was found once. The rearrangement joins TRBV7-2 to TRBJ2-1, with 10 bases that match TRBD2. With 4 bases clipped from V and 6 bases from J, the junction kept 6 bases outside the gene matches. The CDR3 totals 15 residues. The germline V gene encodes CDR1 SGHTA and CDR2 FQGNSA. This chain's CDR3 is CASSSETSGFNEQFF. The CDR3 nucleotides are TGTGCCAGCAGCTCGGAGACTAGCGGGTTCAATGAGCAGTTCTTC.

This clone was observed a single time. The genes are TRBV28 and TRBJ1-1; weak D call: TRBD1 (5 bases). There are 14 residues in the CDR3. Germline values: CDR1 MDHEN, CDR2 SYDVKM. Deletions cut 6 bases from V and 0 bases from J, with 11 bases between. CDR3 loop: CASRPDSMNTEAFF. Here the CDR3 DNA reads TGTGCCAGCAGACCAGACAGCATGAACACTGAAGCTTTCTTT. The complete variable domain, with remaining parts taken from reference TRBV28 and TRBJ1-1, reads DVKVTQSSRYLVKRTGEKVFLECVQDMDHENMFWYRQDPGLGLRLIYFSYDVKMKEKGDIPEGYSVSREKKERFSLILESASTNQTSMYLCASRPDSMNTEAFFGQGTRLTVV.

The chain carries TRBV18 and TRBJ2-7, with D possibly being TRBD1 (5 bases). Trimming took 1 base from V and 2 from J, leaving 9 bases between them. CDR3 length: 14 amino acids. Germline assignment: CDR1 KGHSH and CDR2 LQKENI. As DNA, the CDR3 is TGTGCCAGCTCACCACAACAGGAAACCTACGAGCAGTACTTC. This gives the protein CASSPQQETYEQYF.

V usage is TRBV19 and J usage is TRBJ1-1; D remains unclear. The CDR3 contains 14 residues. Germline CDR1 LNHDA, CDR2 SQIVND (reference sequence). V was pared by 1 base and J by 0 bases, with 6 bases between. CDR3 coding DNA: TGTGCCAGTAGTATAGGGGCGATGAACACTGAAGCTTTCTTT. Translating gives CASSIGAMNTEAFF.

This clone was observed at least ten times. The chain couples TRBV27 to TRBJ1-6; 7 positions match TRBD1. CDR3 length: 14 amino acids. Germline V gene data show CDR1 as MNHEY and CDR2 as SMNVEV (reference sequence). The V segment lost 3 bases and the J segment 10 bases; nucleotides outside the gene matches: 6. The CDR3 nucleotides read TGTGCCAGCAGTTTTGACAGGGAGGAGTCACCCCTCCACTTT. It translates to CASSFDREESPLHF.

V and J are TRBV19 and TRBJ2-2; 7 bases agree with TRBD1. CDR1 and CDR2 from the germline V gene are LNHDA and SQIVND (reference sequence). This CDR3 comprises 14 residues. The junction had 1 base not matched to a gene; V was cut back by 6 bases and J by 0 bases. The CDR3 region is CASRGTANTGELFF. DNA of the CDR3: TGTGCCAGTAGGGGGACAGCGAACACCGGGGAGCTGTTTTTT.

The chain is built from TRBV20-1 and TRBJ2-7; 8 bases align to TRBD2. With 3 bases clipped from V and 0 bases from J, the junction kept 13 bases outside the gene matches. CDR1 DFQATT and CDR2 SNEGSKA come from the germline V gene (reference sequence). The CDR3 sequence is 17 residues long. CDR3 in DNA: TGCAGTGCTAGTACCAGCGGGGGAGCCCAAAGCTCCTACGAGCAGTACTTC. Encoded protein: CSASTSGGAQSSYEQYF.